The 19 T cell receptor beta chains below were found in one sample sequenced in a study of T cell responses to AZD1222 COVID-19 vaccine (dated by TCRdb to 2020 to 2022). Library preparation was by the immunoSEQ multiplex PCR assay. This is the immuneACCESS table as TCRdb keeps it, with only in-frame sequences that have V and J called. A part of the clones is gone; compared with another copy, unresolved V genes explain less than half, and the rest is unexplained. In this sample the table shows under 80,000 clones, about four fifths of which occur a single time. The top ten constitute 26% of the sample. Read against the paper, the sample's time point label means: about 28 days (+/-7) after the second vaccine dose. The source was peripheral blood, collected 28 days after the second AZD1222 dose. The source of these receptors is an adult who received the AZD1222 COVID-19 vaccine.

The chain uses TRBV24-1 and TRBJ2-1, with D maybe TRBD1 (5 bases). This CDR3 is built from 15 residues. CDR1 is KGHDR and CDR2 is SFDVKD in the germline V gene. V was shortened by 6 bases and J by 6 bases, with 17 bases between the two germline ends. In DNA form, the CDR3 reads TGTGCCACCAGTCGCCCTGGGGCTTCTACCAATGAGCAGTTCTTC. Protein: CATSRPGASTNEQFF.

The rearrangement uses TRBV19 and TRBJ2-7, with 9 nucleotides matching TRBD1. The germline V gene encodes CDR1 LNHDA and CDR2 SQIVND (reference sequence). The ends lost 4 bases at V and 4 bases at J; junction bases unmatched: 5. The CDR3 has 14 residues. The CDR3 region has the DNA TGTGCCAGTAGTAAAACAGGGGGCATATACGAGCAGTACTTC. Translated: CASSKTGGIYEQYF.

This clone has a handful of counts. DNA for the CDR3: TGTGCCAGCAGTTCCCCACAGGGTAGGGGGGAAAAACTGTTTTTT. It specifies CASSSPQGRGEKLFF. The rearrangement joins TRBV28 to TRBJ1-4, with a weak D call TRBD1 (6 bases). Between the trimmed V and J ends, which lost 4 bases and 8 bases, there was a span of 17 bases. This CDR3 region has 15 residues. CDR1 and CDR2 (germline): MDHEN, SYDVKM.

This chain connects TRBV2 to TRBJ2-7, with a weak D call TRBD2 (6 bases). The CDR3 covers 12 residues. V was pared by 9 bases and J by 7 bases, with 16 bases between. CDR1 is SNHLY and CDR2 is FYNNEI in the germline V gene. CDR3 protein: CARGLREREQYF. CDR3 in DNA: TGTGCCAGGGGACTCCGTGAGAGGGAGCAGTACTTC.

This sequence joins TRBV30 and TRBJ1-3, with D maybe TRBD1 (5 bases). Germline V gives CDR1 GTSNPN, CDR2 SVGIG (reference sequence). CDR3 length: 15 residues. The V gene lost 2 bases and the J gene lost 3 bases, with 14 bases spanning the gap. CDR3 in DNA: TGTGCCTGGAGTCGAGGGGAAGGATTTGGAAACACCATATATTTT. Its translation: CAWSRGEGFGNTIYF.

Comment on this clone: This same CDR3 is encoded by further DNA sequences in the sample. V gene TRBV7-2 combines with J gene TRBJ1-5; no firm D call. V was pared by 2 bases and J by 4 bases, with 3 bases between. This CDR3 spans 12 amino acids. Germline-derived CDR1 and CDR2 are SGHTA and FQGNSA. For the CDR3, the DNA is TGTGCCAGCAGCTTATTGAATCAGCCCCAGCATTTT. Translation gives CASSLLNQPQHF.

This chain links TRBV14 with TRBJ2-1, with TRBD2 matching over 8 bases. The CDR3 length is 16 residues. Germline CDR1 is SGHDN and CDR2 is FVKESK. V was pared by 4 bases and J by 6 bases, with 11 bases of the junction left unmatched. The CDR3 spells CASSPWETGGSNEQFF. The CDR3 DNA sequence: TGTGCCAGCAGCCCTTGGGAGACGGGAGGGTCCAATGAGCAGTTCTTC.

This clone was seen only once. The V gene is TRBV28, the J gene TRBJ1-1; D unresolved. There are 13 residues in the CDR3. Trimming removed 2 bases at V and 1 base at J, with 5 bases between. Looked up from germline, CDR1 is MDHEN and CDR2 is SYDVKM. The CDR3 nucleotides are TGTGCCAGCAGTTTAGGCGCGAACACTGAAGCTTTCTTT. This gives the protein CASSLGANTEAFF.

The rearrangement uses TRBV4-1 and TRBJ2-1, with a tentative D call TRBD2 (5 bases). The germline V gene has CDR1 MGHRA and CDR2 YSYEKL. This CDR3 has 17 amino acids. The V end lost 0 bases, the J end lost 6 bases, and 18 bases lay between the germline ends. Written as DNA, the CDR3 is TGCGCCAGCAGCCAAGAGCTAGGACTTCTAGAGTCCAATGAGCAGTTCTTC. Its translation is CASSQELGLLESNEQFF.

The table lists this clone with a count of one. The V gene is TRBV27, the J gene TRBJ2-5; TRBD2 is a possible D gene (6 bases). The length of the CDR3 is 13 residues. Trimming stripped 6 bases from V and 7 bases from J, with 15 bases between. The germline V gene has CDR1 MNHEY and CDR2 SMNVEV (reference sequence). Here the CDR3 reads CASSPTSYGTQYF. The CDR3 coding sequence is TGTGCCAGCAGCCCGACTAGTTACGGGACCCAGTACTTC.

The V and J genes are TRBV6-2 or TRBV6-3 and TRBJ2-1; TRBD2 aligns across 8 bases. CDR3 length: 16 amino acids. Germline CDR1 MNHEY, CDR2 SVGEGT. Losses at the gene ends were 6 bases for V and 4 bases for J; bases not matched to a gene: 11. The CDR3 reads CASSTRTSGPYNEQFF. As DNA, the CDR3 is TGTGCCAGCAGCACCAGAACTAGCGGTCCTTACAATGAGCAGTTCTTC.

The V and J genes are TRBV5-6 and TRBJ2-2, with 7 bases matching TRBD2. V lost 0 bases to trimming and J lost 7 bases; unmatched junction nucleotides: 18. Germline V CDR1 and CDR2: SGHDT, YYEEEE. The CDR3 runs to 19 residues. The chain's CDR3 is CASSLATDSAGASSGELFF. The CDR3 region has the DNA TGTGCCAGCAGCTTGGCGACGGATTCGGCGGGAGCTTCCAGCGGGGAGCTGTTTTTT.

The chain combines TRBV6-5 with TRBJ1-4; D remains ambiguous. Germline loops: CDR1 MNHEY, CDR2 SVGAGI. V was clipped by 6 bases and J by 7 bases, with 18 bases between them. This CDR3 has 15 residues. The CDR3 protein is CASSSRTSGGEKLFF. The CDR3 DNA is TGTGCCAGCAGCTCAAGGACCTCCGGCGGTGAAAAACTGTTTTTT.

The chain couples TRBV6-5 to TRBJ2-7; 8 nucleotides agree with TRBD1. CDR3 length equals 14 residues. Germline CDR1 reads MNHEY; CDR2 reads SVGAGI. The V segment lost 6 bases and the J segment 6 bases; nucleotides outside the gene matches: 10. The CDR3 sequence is CASRHTGGSGEQYF. CDR3 nucleotide sequence: TGTGCCAGCAGACATACAGGGGGGAGTGGCGAGCAGTACTTC.

The rearrangement uses TRBV7-2 and TRBJ1-3, with D unclear. Germline lookup yields CDR1 SGHTA and CDR2 FQGNSA. The CDR3 is 15 amino acids. The V and J ends lost 5 bases and 0 bases respectively, with 11 bases between them. The CDR3 DNA sequence: TGTGCCAGCAGCGGATCTGGACTCTCTGGAAACACCATATATTTT. Its protein product is CASSGSGLSGNTIYF.

The chain uses TRBV15 and TRBJ2-1, with a possible D match to TRBD2 (5 bases). The CDR3 has 14 amino acids. Trimming left V 8 bases short and J 2 bases short, with 13 bases between. From germline, CDR1 is LNHNV and CDR2 YYDKDF (reference sequence). CDR3 sequence: CATHGGETYNEQFF. The DNA of the CDR3 is TGTGCCACCCACGGAGGAGAAACCTACAATGAGCAGTTCTTC.

V and J are TRBV7-2 and TRBJ2-1, with 8 bases aligning to TRBD2. The CDR3 totals 16 residues. Germline CDR1 reads SGHTA; CDR2 reads FQGNSA. J lost 6 bases, V lost 1 base, and 8 bases had no gene match. CDR3 residues: CASSLVGGRLSNEQFF. In DNA, the CDR3 is TGTGCCAGCAGCTTAGTTGGCGGGAGGCTGAGCAATGAGCAGTTCTTC.

The rearrangement joins TRBV28 to TRBJ1-4; 8 bases line up with TRBD1. Germline CDR1 and CDR2: MDHEN and SYDVKM. V dropped 6 bases and J dropped 5; count of bases not matched to a gene: 8. There are 15 residues in the CDR3. The chain's CDR3 is CASSPWTGQNEKLFF. CDR3 DNA: TGTGCCAGCAGCCCGTGGACAGGGCAGAATGAAAAACTGTTTTTT. Drawing the rest from reference TRBV28 and TRBJ1-4, the complete variable domain is DVKVTQSSRYLVKRTGEKVFLECVQDMDHENMFWYRQDPGLGLRLIYFSYDVKMKEKGDIPEGYSVSREKKERFSLILESASTNQTSMYLCASSPWTGQNEKLFFGSGTQLSVL.

The gene calls are TRBV7-2 and TRBJ2-7; 7 bases match TRBD2. CDR3 size: 13 residues. The trim removed 0 bases at V and 12 bases at J, leaving 8 bases unmatched. CDR1 is SGHTA and CDR2 is FQGNSA in the germline V gene. This CDR3 is CASSLARAGVMYF. In DNA, the CDR3 is TGTGCCAGCAGCTTAGCGCGGGCGGGGGTTATGTACTTC.